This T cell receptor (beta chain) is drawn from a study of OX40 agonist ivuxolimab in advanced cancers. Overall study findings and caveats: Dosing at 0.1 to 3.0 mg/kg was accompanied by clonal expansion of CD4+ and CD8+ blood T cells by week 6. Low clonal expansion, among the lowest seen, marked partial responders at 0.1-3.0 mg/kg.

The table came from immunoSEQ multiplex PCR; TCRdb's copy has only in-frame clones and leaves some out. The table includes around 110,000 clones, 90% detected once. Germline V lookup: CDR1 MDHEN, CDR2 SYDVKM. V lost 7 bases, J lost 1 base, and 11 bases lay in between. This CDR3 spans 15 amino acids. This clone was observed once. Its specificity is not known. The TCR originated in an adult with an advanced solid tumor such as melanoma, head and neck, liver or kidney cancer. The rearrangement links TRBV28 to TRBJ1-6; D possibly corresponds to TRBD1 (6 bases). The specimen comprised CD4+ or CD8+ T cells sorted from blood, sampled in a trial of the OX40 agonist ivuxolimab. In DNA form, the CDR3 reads TGTGCCAGCACCTGGGGGCGGTCCTATAATTCACCCCTCCACTTT. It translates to CASTWGRSYNSPLHF.